This T cell receptor (beta chain) was obtained from a study of cytomegalovirus exposure and HLA in healthy donors. V gave up 2 bases and J gave up 0 bases, with 21 bases separating them. Germline assignment: CDR1 MNHEY and CDR2 SMNVEV (reference sequence). There are 19 residues in the CDR3. This clone was recorded only once. Its target is unknown. Produced via immunoSEQ multiplex PCR; TCRdb's table is partial and in-frame only. The sample comprises roughly 150,000 clones, 88% of which are singletons, and 3% rests with the top ten. Whole-study findings and limits: Diagnosis of cytomegalovirus status made by the classifier reportedly showed high specificity and sensitivity. It was found in a later analysis that first-cohort TCR clusters tended to co-occur in the approximately 130 validation repertoires. According to the study, about 180 TCR beta chains were cytomegalovirus-associated. Rare TCR sequences dominated, though some public TCRs recurred in many donors.

The chain combines TRBV27 with TRBJ2-3; possibly TRBD2 for D (5 bases). This sequence was found in a man younger than 35 in good health and CMV-seronegative. Sequenced: PBMCs. CDR3 residues: CASSLPPSIAGVSTDTQYF. The CDR3, as DNA: TGTGCCAGCAGTTTACCCCCCTCTATTGCGGGCGTTAGCACAGATACGCAGTATTTT.